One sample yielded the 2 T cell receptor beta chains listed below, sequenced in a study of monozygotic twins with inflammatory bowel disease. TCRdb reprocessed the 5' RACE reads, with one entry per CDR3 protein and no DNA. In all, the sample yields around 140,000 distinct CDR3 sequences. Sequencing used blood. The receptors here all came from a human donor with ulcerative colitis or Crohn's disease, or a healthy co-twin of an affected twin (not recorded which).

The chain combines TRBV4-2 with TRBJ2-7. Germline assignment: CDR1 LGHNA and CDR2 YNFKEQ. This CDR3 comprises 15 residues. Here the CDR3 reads CASSQAAGATYEQYF.

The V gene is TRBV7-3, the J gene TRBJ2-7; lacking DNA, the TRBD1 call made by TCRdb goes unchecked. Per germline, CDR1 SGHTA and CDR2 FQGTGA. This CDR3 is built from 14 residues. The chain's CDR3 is CASSLKSPSYEQYF. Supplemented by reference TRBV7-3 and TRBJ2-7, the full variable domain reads GAGVSQTPSNKVTEKGKYVELRCDPISGHTALYWYRQSLGQGPEFLIYFQGTGAADDSGLPNDRFFAVRPEGSVSTLKIQRTERGDSAVYLCASSLKSPSYEQYFGPGTRLTVT.